The clone carrying this TCR beta chain was counted a few times. Its antigen is currently unknown. CDR1 is SNHLY and CDR2 is FYNNEI in the germline V gene. The CDR3 loop spans 14 amino acids. The V segment lost 6 bases and the J segment 4 bases; nucleotides outside the gene matches: 8. The data belong to a study of cytomegalovirus exposure and HLA in healthy donors. Findings of the study overall: In a later analysis, at a false discovery rate of 0.05, approximately 18,000 TCR beta sequences were associated with HLA alleles. Some highly shared sequence variants likely arose as a pipeline artifact. Rare TCR sequences predominated, though certain public TCRs were found in many donors.

The primer mix had 60 Vbeta and 13 Jbeta primers. Measured with immunoSEQ multiplex PCR; TCRdb has only the in-frame clones, and not every one. The sample contains around 150,000 clones, 60% to 80% of which appear only once. This clonotype was sampled from a woman aged 50 to 60 in good health and CMV-seropositive. Sequencing was carried out using PBMCs. The chain combines TRBV2 with TRBJ1-1; 7 bases align to TRBD1. CDR3 nucleotide sequence: TGTGCCAGCAGGACAGGGCCCCGGGGCACTGAAGCTTTCTTT. It translates to CASRTGPRGTEAFF.